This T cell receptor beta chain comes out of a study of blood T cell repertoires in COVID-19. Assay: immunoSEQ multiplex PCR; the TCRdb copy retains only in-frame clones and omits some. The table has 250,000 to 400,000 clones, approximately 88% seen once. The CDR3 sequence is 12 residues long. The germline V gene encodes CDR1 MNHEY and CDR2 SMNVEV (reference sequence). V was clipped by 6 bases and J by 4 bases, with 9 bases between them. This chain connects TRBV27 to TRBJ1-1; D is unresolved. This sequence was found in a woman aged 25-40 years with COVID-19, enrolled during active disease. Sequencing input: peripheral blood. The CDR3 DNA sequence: TGTGCCAGCAGCGACCGGGGCACTGAAGCTTTCTTT. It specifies CASSDRGTEAFF.